One sample yielded the 30 T cell receptor beta chains listed below, sequenced in a study of blood T cell repertoires in COVID-19. The assay was immunoSEQ multiplex PCR, and TCRdb's table has in-frame clones only and misses some. The profile shows about 170,000 clones, 65% to 85% of them singletons. The sequenced sample was peripheral blood. The receptor source for this set is a woman between 65 and 79 years old who had recovered from COVID-19.

The rearrangement links TRBV5-1 to TRBJ2-7, with 7 bases lining up with TRBD1. This CDR3 spans 15 amino acids. Trimming at V came to 4 bases and at J to 2 bases, leaving 9 bases not matched to a gene. Germline CDR1 SGHRS, CDR2 YFSETQ. CDR3 sequence reads: CASSPRTGRPYEQYF. The CDR3 DNA reads TGCGCCAGCAGCCCACGGACAGGCCGCCCCTACGAGCAGTACTTC.

The chain couples TRBV30 to TRBJ1-5; the D is unclear. V was clipped by 0 bases and J by 0 bases, with 9 bases between them. This CDR3 has 15 residues. The germline V gene encodes CDR1 GTSNPN and CDR2 SVGIG (reference sequence). CDR3: CAWSVLGISNQPQHF. DNA for the CDR3: TGTGCCTGGAGTGTACTAGGAATTAGCAATCAGCCCCAGCATTTT.

This sequence joins TRBV9 and TRBJ2-2; the D gene is possibly TRBD1 (6 bases). V shed 4 bases and J shed 2 bases, with 12 bases lying between them. This CDR3 spans 15 amino acids. Germline CDR1 SGDLS, CDR2 YYNGEE. The CDR3 DNA sequence: TGTGCCAGCAGCACAAGGACAGCCAACACCGGGGAGCTGTTTTTT. This gives the protein CASSTRTANTGELFF.

V gene TRBV2 combines with J gene TRBJ1-6; 8 bases map to TRBD1. Germline V gene lookup returns CDR1 SNHLY and CDR2 FYNNEI. This CDR3 contains 15 residues. The V and J ends lost 7 bases and 5 bases, in that order; junction bases with no gene match: 7. The CDR3 here is CASTRQGIDNSPLHF. The CDR3 region has the DNA TGTGCCAGCACGCGACAGGGGATTGATAATTCACCCCTCCACTTT.

The chain couples TRBV29-1 to TRBJ2-1; D is uncertain. The CDR3 has 11 residues. V was trimmed by 6 bases and J by 10 bases, leaving 13 bases between them. CDR1 is SQVTM and CDR2 is ANQGSEA in the germline V gene. The CDR3 DNA sequence: TGCAGCGTCCTACCTCCCGCGGAGCAGTTCTTC. It codes for CSVLPPAEQFF.

This clone was detected only once. The chain employs TRBV3-1 (or the pseudogene TRBV3-2) and TRBJ1-2; 8 bases are a match to TRBD1. Germline trimming cut 5 bases from V and 8 bases from J; bases unmatched to any gene: 7. The germline V gene has CDR1 LGHDT and CDR2 YNNKEL (reference sequence). The CDR3 contains 13 residues. CDR3 region: CASSTGTGNGYTF. Here the CDR3 DNA reads TGTGCCAGCAGCACCGGGACAGGTAACGGCTACACCTTC.

This sequence joins TRBV7-3 and TRBJ2-1; D possibly corresponds to TRBD2 (6 bases). This CDR3 contains 13 residues. Germline V gene data show CDR1 as SGHTA and CDR2 as FQGTGA. V was trimmed by 4 bases and J by 10 bases, leaving 14 bases between them. The CDR3 region is CASSSSEGREQFF. The DNA for the CDR3 is TGTGCCAGCAGCTCTTCGGAGGGTAGGGAGCAGTTCTTC.

V usage is TRBV28 and J usage is TRBJ2-7; possible D gene TRBD1, 6 bases. Deletions cut 2 bases from V and 2 bases from J, with 10 bases between. Germline assignment: CDR1 MDHEN and CDR2 SYDVKM. The CDR3 is 14 amino acids. Here the CDR3 reads CASSLPGHPYEQYF. CDR3 nucleotide sequence: TGTGCCAGCAGTTTACCGGGACACCCCTACGAGCAGTACTTC. Looking up the rest from reference TRBV28 and TRBJ2-7 gives the full variable domain: DVKVTQSSRYLVKRTGEKVFLECVQDMDHENMFWYRQDPGLGLRLIYFSYDVKMKEKGDIPEGYSVSREKKERFSLILESASTNQTSMYLCASSLPGHPYEQYFGPGTRLTVT.

The V call is TRBV6-5, the J call TRBJ1-5, with D possibly TRBD1 on 6 matching bases. Trimming took 6 bases from V and 5 from J, leaving 14 bases between them. Per the germline V gene, CDR1 is MNHEY and CDR2 is SVGAGI. This CDR3 has 14 residues. The CDR3 loop reads CASSGDTAYQPQHF. The CDR3 coding sequence is TGTGCCAGCAGCGGGGACACTGCCTATCAGCCCCAGCATTTT.

This chain joins TRBV3-1 (or the pseudogene TRBV3-2) and TRBJ1-6; D not certain. Per the germline V gene, CDR1 is LGHDT and CDR2 is YNNKEL (reference sequence). This CDR3 spans 15 amino acids. V gave up 1 base and J gave up 8 bases, with 12 bases separating them. The CDR3 DNA follows: TGTGCCAGCAGCCAAGGGGCCGCGTGGGATTCACCCCTCCACTTT. Translation gives CASSQGAAWDSPLHF.

CDR3 DNA sequence: TGTGCCAGCAGCCCCCGGACAGGAATGAACACTGAAGCTTTCTTT. This encodes CASSPRTGMNTEAFF. The chain recombines TRBV3-1 (or the pseudogene TRBV3-2) with TRBJ1-1; 7 nucleotides match TRBD1. The CDR3 is made up of 15 amino acids. V was clipped by 4 bases and J by 0 bases; unmatched bases: 5. Per germline, CDR1 LGHDT and CDR2 YNNKEL (reference sequence).

The V call is TRBV10-3, the J call TRBJ2-7; possibly TRBD1 for D (6 bases). The V and J ends lost 4 bases and 3 bases respectively, with 7 bases between them. The germline V gene encodes CDR1 ENHRY and CDR2 SYGVKD. The length of the CDR3 is 12 residues. The CDR3 spells CAISATGYEQYF. The DNA of the CDR3 is TGTGCCATCAGTGCGACAGGCTACGAGCAGTACTTC.

This chain uses TRBV10-1 with TRBJ2-2; 13 nucleotides align to TRBD2. Looked up from germline, CDR1 is WNHNN and CDR2 is SYGVQD (reference sequence). The CDR3 is made up of 18 amino acids. The trim removed 1 base at V and 6 bases at J, leaving 8 bases unmatched. CDR3 bases: TGCGCCAGCAGTGAGTTCGGACTAGCGGGGGTCCCCCCCGGGGAGCTGTTTTTT. This gives the protein CASSEFGLAGVPPGELFF.

The V call is TRBV11-1, the J call TRBJ2-3, with TRBD1 identical over 8 bases. This CDR3 is built from 15 residues. The V gene end was trimmed by 5 bases and the J gene end by 1 base; junction bases not matched to a gene: 5. In germline, CDR1 is SGHAT, CDR2 FQDESV (reference sequence). CDR3 sequence: CASSPRDRRTDTQYF. The CDR3, as DNA: TGTGCCAGCAGCCCCAGGGACAGGCGCACAGATACGCAGTATTTT.

The CDR3, as DNA: TGTGCCAGCAGTCCCGGACAAACCTATGGCTACACCTTC. Translation: CASSPGQTYGYTF. The gene calls are TRBV28 and TRBJ1-2; perhaps TRBD1 as D (5 bases). Trimming stripped 5 bases from V and 4 bases from J, with 11 bases between. CDR1 and CDR2 from the germline V gene are MDHEN and SYDVKM. The CDR3 runs to 13 residues.

The chain has TRBV9 and TRBJ2-2, with no clear D. V was pared by 0 bases and J by 6 bases, with 12 bases between. This CDR3 comprises 15 residues. Germline CDR1 is SGDLS and CDR2 is YYNGEE. The chain's CDR3 is CASSVGWKEPGELFF. CDR3 nucleotides: TGTGCCAGCAGCGTAGGGTGGAAGGAGCCCGGGGAGCTGTTTTTT.

V usage is TRBV28 and J usage is TRBJ2-1; 9 bases map to TRBD2. The CDR3 spans 14 residues. V shed 2 bases, J shed 15 bases, and the junction held 11 bases outside the gene matches. CDR1 and CDR2 (germline): MDHEN, SYDVKM. The DNA of the CDR3 is TGTGCCAGCAGTTTAGGTCCGGTAGCGGGAGTGGGGTTCTTC. Protein: CASSLGPVAGVGFF.

This rearrangement joins TRBV25-1 to TRBJ2-2, with a tentative D call TRBD1 (6 bases). Trimming cost V 7 bases and J 2 bases, with 17 bases left between them. CDR1 is MGHDK, CDR2 SYGVNS, per germline. The CDR3 spans 16 residues. The CDR3 reads CASTPPGGDNTGELFF. CDR3 in DNA: TGTGCCAGCACCCCCCCTGGGGGCGATAACACCGGGGAGCTGTTTTTT.

The rearrangement uses TRBV5-5 and TRBJ2-1; D is ambiguous. Germline V lookup: CDR1 SGHKS, CDR2 YYEKEE (reference sequence). The CDR3 loop spans 15 amino acids. V gave up 0 bases and J gave up 3 bases, with 10 bases separating them. Here the CDR3 reads CASSLAGGGYNEQFF. CDR3 coding DNA: TGTGCCAGCAGCTTGGCCGGTGGCGGCTACAATGAGCAGTTCTTC.

The rearrangement joins TRBV18 to TRBJ1-5; TRBD1 aligns across 8 bases. Germline V CDR1 and CDR2: KGHSH, LQKENI. This CDR3 spans 16 amino acids. The V segment lost 5 bases and the J segment 2 bases; nucleotides outside the gene matches: 8. The CDR3 here is CASSNAGGLGNQPQHF. CDR3 nucleotide sequence: TGTGCCAGCTCAAATGCAGGGGGCTTGGGCAATCAGCCCCAGCATTTT. Using reference TRBV18 and TRBJ1-5 for the parts outside the CDR3, the full variable domain is NAGVMQNPRHLVRRRGQEARLRCSPMKGHSHVYWYRQLPEEGLKFMVYLQKENIIDESGMPKERFSAEFPKEGPSILRIQQVVRGDSAAYFCASSNAGGLGNQPQHFGDGTRLSIL.

Only a few counts were recorded for this clone. The gene calls are TRBV30 and TRBJ2-7; 12 bases map to TRBD1. The CDR3 has 15 residues. Unmatched junction bases numbered 7, after V lost 3 bases and J lost 4 bases. Germline V gene lookup returns CDR1 GTSNPN and CDR2 SVGIG (reference sequence). The CDR3 nucleotides read TGTGCCTGGAGCCCCGGGACAGGGGGCGATTACGAGCAGTACTTC. This codes for CAWSPGTGGDYEQYF. The entire variable domain, with the rest obtained from reference TRBV30 and TRBJ2-7, is as follows: SQTIHQWPATLVQPVGSPLSLECTVEGTSNPNLYWYRQAAGRGLQLLFYSVGIGQISSEVPQNLSASRPQDRQFILSSKKLLLSDSGFYLCAWSPGTGGDYEQYFGPGTRLTVT.

V gene TRBV2 combines with J gene TRBJ1-1, with a possible D match to TRBD1 (5 bases). This CDR3 contains 15 residues. V dropped 6 bases and J dropped 0 bases, with 14 bases sitting between them. Germline CDR1 is SNHLY and CDR2 is FYNNEI. Here the CDR3 reads CASSQRGGMNTEAFF. CDR3 coding DNA: TGTGCCAGCAGCCAACGGGGGGGAATGAACACTGAAGCTTTCTTT.

There are a few counts of this clone. This sequence joins TRBV3-1 (or the pseudogene TRBV3-2) and TRBJ1-6; possibly TRBD1 for D (6 bases). Germline V lookup: CDR1 LGHDT, CDR2 YNNKEL (reference sequence). The CDR3 sequence is 15 residues long. The V gene lost 2 bases and the J gene lost 8 bases, with 13 bases spanning the gap. CDR3 amino acids: CASSQLQGADSPLHF. The CDR3 coding sequence is TGTGCCAGCAGCCAACTACAGGGAGCCGATTCACCCCTCCACTTT.

The J gene is TRBJ1-6, the V gene TRBV10-3; 9 bases map to TRBD1. This CDR3 has 13 amino acids. CDR1 and CDR2 (germline): ENHRY, SYGVKD. V dropped 6 bases and J dropped 9; count of bases not matched to a gene: 3. This CDR3 is CAIRGQGGSPLHF. The DNA of the CDR3 is TGTGCCATCAGGGGACAGGGAGGTTCACCCCTCCACTTT.

The chain links TRBV19 to TRBJ2-1, with D perhaps TRBD2 (6 bases). Germline values: CDR1 LNHDA, CDR2 SQIVND (reference sequence). The CDR3 has 19 residues. With 7 bases removed from V and 1 base from J, the gap between germline ends came to 26 bases. CDR3 DNA sequence: TGTGCCAGTACCCGAAGGGGCGGGGACCGGGGGATGTCCTACAATGAGCAGTTCTTC. Amino acid sequence: CASTRRGGDRGMSYNEQFF.

The rearrangement links TRBV6-6 to TRBJ1-5; D is ambiguous. The germline V gene has CDR1 MNHNY and CDR2 SVGAGI (reference sequence). CDR3 length: 15 amino acids. Between the trimmed V and J ends, which lost 2 bases and 6 bases, there was a span of 14 bases. CDR3 amino acids: CASSYGETRGQPQHF. CDR3 nucleotide sequence: TGTGCCAGCAGTTACGGGGAAACGCGGGGTCAGCCCCAGCATTTT.

V gene TRBV14 combines with J gene TRBJ1-4; 9 bases align to TRBD1. Per germline, CDR1 SGHDN and CDR2 FVKESK. V lost 4 bases, J lost 8 bases, and 11 bases stayed unmatched. This CDR3 contains 16 residues. In nucleotides, the CDR3 is TGTGCCAGCAGCCGTCCCGGGACAGGGTTCGGCGAAAAACTGTTTTTT. Its protein product is CASSRPGTGFGEKLFF.

This clone came up a few times. This chain links TRBV5-6 with TRBJ2-7; TRBD2 is a possible D gene (6 bases). CDR1 and CDR2 from the germline V gene are SGHDT and YYEEEE. The CDR3 covers 14 residues. V lost 4 bases, J lost 3 bases, and 14 bases lay in between. The CDR3 bases are TGTGCCAGCAGCCGGGGGTTCGGGTTCTACGAGCAGTACTTC. This gives the protein CASSRGFGFYEQYF.

Written as DNA, the CDR3 is TGTGCCAGCGGGCGGGCTAGCGAGCAGTATTTT. Amino acid sequence: CASGRASEQYF. The chain carries TRBV2 and TRBJ2-3, with a possible D match to TRBD2 (6 bases). V lost 8 bases, J lost 11 bases, and 14 bases lay in between. The CDR3 consists of 11 residues. Germline CDR1 reads SNHLY; CDR2 reads FYNNEI.

The V call is TRBV11-3, the J call TRBJ1-1; D not certain. The germline CDR1 and CDR2 sequences are SGHNT and YENEEA. V was trimmed by 0 bases and J by 0 bases, leaving 5 bases between them. The CDR3 totals 14 residues. The CDR3 region is CASSLDTVNTEAFF. DNA of the CDR3: TGTGCCAGCAGCTTAGACACAGTGAACACTGAAGCTTTCTTT.